This entry concerns a single T cell receptor beta chain. The antigen is undetermined. These data belong to a study of cytomegalovirus exposure and HLA in healthy donors. From the approximately 120-subject validation cohort, which was separate from the roughly 630-subject first cohort, the donors were drawn. Overall study results and limits: A classifier reportedly called cytomegalovirus status with high sensitivity and specificity.

Measured with immunoSEQ multiplex PCR; TCRdb has only the in-frame clones, and not every one. This sample carries over 100,000 clones, 80% to 90% of them seen once, and the ten largest clones take 1.2%. Sequencing was carried out using PBMCs. This TCR came from a woman aged 18 to 35 in good health and CMV-seronegative.

The CDR3 coding sequence is TGTGCCAGCACCAGGACAGGGCTCAATGAGCAGTTCTTC. Translation gives CASTRTGLNEQFF. The chain joins TRBV6-6 to TRBJ2-1, with 8 bases that match TRBD1. CDR3 length: 13 amino acids. The ends lost 7 bases at V and 6 bases at J; junction bases unmatched: 5. Looked up from germline, CDR1 is MNHNY and CDR2 is SVGAGI (reference sequence).